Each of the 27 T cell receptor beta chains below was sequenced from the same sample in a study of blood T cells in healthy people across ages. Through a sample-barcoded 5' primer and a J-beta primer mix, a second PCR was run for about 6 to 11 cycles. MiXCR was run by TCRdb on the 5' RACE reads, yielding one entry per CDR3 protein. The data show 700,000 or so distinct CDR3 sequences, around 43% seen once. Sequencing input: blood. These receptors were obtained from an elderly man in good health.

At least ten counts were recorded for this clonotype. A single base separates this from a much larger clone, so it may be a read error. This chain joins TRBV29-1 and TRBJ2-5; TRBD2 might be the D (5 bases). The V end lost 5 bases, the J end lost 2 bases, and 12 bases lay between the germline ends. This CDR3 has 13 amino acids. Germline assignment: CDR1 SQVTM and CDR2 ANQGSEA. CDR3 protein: CSVFEGFQETQYF. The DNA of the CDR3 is TGCAGCGTTTTTGAGGGCTTTCAAGAGACCCAGTACTTC. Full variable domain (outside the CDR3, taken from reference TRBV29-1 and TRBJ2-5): SAVISQKPSRDICQRGTSLTIQCQVDSQVTMMFWYRQQPGQSLTLIATANQGSEATYESGFVIDKFPISRPNLTFSTLTVSNMSPEDSSIYLCSVFEGFQETQYFGPGTRLLVL.

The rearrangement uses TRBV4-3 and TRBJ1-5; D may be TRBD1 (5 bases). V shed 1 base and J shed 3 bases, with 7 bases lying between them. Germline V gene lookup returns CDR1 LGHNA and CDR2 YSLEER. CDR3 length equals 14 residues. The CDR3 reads CASSQGQYNQPQHF. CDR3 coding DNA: TGCGCCAGCAGCCAAGGACAGTACAATCAGCCCCAGCATTTT.

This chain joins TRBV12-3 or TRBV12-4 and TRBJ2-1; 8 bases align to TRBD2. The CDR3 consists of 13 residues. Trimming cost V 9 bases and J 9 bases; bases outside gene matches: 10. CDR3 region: CASSAGGVLEQFF. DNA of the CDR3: TGTGCCAGTTCCGCCGGGGGGGTTCTTGAGCAGTTCTTC.

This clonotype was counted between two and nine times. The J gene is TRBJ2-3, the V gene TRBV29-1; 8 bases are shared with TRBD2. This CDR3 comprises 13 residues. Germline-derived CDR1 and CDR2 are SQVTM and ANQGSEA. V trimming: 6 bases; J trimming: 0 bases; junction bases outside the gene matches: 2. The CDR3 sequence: CSVASGSTDTQYF. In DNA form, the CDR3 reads TGCAGCGTCGCTAGCGGGAGCACAGATACGCAGTATTTT.

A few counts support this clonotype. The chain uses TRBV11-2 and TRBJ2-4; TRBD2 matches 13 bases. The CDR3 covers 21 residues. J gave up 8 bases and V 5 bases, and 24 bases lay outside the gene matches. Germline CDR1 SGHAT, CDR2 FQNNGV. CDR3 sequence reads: CASSPPARDKGLAGDEYIQYF. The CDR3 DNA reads TGTGCCAGCAGCCCACCAGCCCGGGACAAAGGACTAGCGGGAGATGAGTACATTCAGTACTTC.

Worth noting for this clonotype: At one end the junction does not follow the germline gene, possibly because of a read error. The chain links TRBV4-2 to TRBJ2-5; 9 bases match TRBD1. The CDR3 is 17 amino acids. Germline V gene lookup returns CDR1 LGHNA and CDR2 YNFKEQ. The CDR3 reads CASSQGPTGGNQVTQYF. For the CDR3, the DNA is TGTGCCAGCAGCCAAGGCCCGACAGGGGGGAACCAAGTGACCCAGTACTTC.

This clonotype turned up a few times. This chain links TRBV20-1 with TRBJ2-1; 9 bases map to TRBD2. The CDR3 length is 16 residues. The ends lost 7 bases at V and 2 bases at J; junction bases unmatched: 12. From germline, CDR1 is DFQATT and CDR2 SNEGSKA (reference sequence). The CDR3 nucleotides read TGCAGTGGGGTTGGTAGTAGCGGGAGAGCCTACAATGAGCAGTTCTTC. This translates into CSGVGSSGRAYNEQFF.

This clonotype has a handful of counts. The DNA of the CDR3 is TGTGCCAGCAGCCGTGGCGGCAGAGCTGGGGCCAACGTCCTGACTTTC. Its protein product is CASSRGGRAGANVLTF. The chain combines TRBV28 with TRBJ2-6; no reliable D call. The CDR3 length is 16 residues. V shed 6 bases and J shed 2 bases, with 14 bases lying between them. Germline CDR1 MDHEN, CDR2 SYDVKM.

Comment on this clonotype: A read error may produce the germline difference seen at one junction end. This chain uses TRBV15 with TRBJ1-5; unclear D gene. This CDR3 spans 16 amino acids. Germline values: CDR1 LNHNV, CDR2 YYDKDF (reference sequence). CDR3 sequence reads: CATSRDSEVENQPQHF. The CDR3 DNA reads TGTGCCACCAGCAGAGATTCGGAGGTGGAGAATCAACCCCAGCATTTT.

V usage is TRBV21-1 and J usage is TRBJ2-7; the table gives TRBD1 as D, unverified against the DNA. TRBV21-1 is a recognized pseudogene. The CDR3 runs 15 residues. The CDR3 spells CASSKVRGTAYEQYF. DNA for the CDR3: TGTGCCAGCAGCAAAGTTCGGGGGACAGCCTACGAGCAGTACTTC.

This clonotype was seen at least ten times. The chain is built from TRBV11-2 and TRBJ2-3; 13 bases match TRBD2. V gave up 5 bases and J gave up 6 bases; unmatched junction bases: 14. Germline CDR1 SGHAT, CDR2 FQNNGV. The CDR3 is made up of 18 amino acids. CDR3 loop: CASSPLLQTSGGADTQYF. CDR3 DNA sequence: TGTGCCAGCAGCCCCCTGCTGCAAACTAGCGGGGGGGCGGATACGCAGTATTTT. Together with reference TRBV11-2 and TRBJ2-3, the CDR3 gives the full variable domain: EAGVAQSPRYKIIEKRQSVAFWCNPISGHATLYWYQQILGQGPKLLIQFQNNGVVDDSQLPKDRFSAERLKGVDSTLKIQPAKLEDSAVYLCASSPLLQTSGGADTQYFGPGTRLTVL.

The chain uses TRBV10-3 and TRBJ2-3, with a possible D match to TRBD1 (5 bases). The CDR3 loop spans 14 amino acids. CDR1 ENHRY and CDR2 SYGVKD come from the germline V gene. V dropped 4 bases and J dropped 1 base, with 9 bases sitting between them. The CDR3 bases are TGTGCCATCAGTGTCGGCAGGGGCACAGATACGCAGTATTTT. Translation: CAISVGRGTDTQYF.

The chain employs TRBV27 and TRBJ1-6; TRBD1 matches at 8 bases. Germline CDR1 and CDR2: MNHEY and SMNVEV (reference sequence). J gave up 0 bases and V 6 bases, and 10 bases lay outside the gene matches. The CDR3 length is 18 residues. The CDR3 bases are TGTGCCAGCAGCCCGGGGACAGGACTTAGCTCCTATAATTCACCCCTCCACTTT. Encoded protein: CASSPGTGLSSYNSPLHF.

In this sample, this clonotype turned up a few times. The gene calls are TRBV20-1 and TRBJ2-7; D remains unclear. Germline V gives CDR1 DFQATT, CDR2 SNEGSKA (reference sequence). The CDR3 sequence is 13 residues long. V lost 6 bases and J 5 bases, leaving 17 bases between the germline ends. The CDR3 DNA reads TGCAGTGCGGCTGTGAGAGGTGACAACGAGCAGTACTTC. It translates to CSAAVRGDNEQYF.

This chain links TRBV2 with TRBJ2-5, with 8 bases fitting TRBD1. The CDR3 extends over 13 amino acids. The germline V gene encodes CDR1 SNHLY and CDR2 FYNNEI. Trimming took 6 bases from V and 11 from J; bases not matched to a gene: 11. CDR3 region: CASRFDRGNEQYF. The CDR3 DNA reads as TGTGCCAGCAGATTCGACAGGGGCAATGAGCAGTACTTC.

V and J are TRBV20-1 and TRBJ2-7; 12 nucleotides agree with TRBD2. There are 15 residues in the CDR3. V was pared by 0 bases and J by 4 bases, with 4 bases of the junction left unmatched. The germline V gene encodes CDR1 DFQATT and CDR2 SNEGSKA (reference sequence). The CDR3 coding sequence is TGCAGTGCTAGAGATCCTAGCGGGAGGGGTTACGAGCAGTACTTC. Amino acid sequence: CSARDPSGRGYEQYF.

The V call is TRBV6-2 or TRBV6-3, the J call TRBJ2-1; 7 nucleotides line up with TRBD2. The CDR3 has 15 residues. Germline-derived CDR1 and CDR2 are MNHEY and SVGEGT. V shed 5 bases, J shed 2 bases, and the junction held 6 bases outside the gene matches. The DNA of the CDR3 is TGTGCCAGCAGTAGTACAGCGGGACCCTACAATGAGCAGTTCTTC. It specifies CASSSTAGPYNEQFF.

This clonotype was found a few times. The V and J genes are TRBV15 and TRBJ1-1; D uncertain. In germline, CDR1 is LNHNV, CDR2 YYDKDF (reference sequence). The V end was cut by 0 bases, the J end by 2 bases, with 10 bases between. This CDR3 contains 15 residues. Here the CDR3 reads CATSRDGWRNTEAFF. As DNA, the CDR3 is TGTGCCACCAGCAGAGATGGATGGAGAAACACTGAAGCTTTCTTT.

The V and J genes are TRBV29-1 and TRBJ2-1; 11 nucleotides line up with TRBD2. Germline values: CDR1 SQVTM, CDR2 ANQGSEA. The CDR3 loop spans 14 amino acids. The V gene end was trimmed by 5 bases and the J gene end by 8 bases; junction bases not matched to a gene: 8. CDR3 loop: CSVKGGLAVHEQFF. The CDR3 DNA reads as TGCAGCGTTAAGGGGGGACTAGCGGTCCATGAGCAGTTCTTC.

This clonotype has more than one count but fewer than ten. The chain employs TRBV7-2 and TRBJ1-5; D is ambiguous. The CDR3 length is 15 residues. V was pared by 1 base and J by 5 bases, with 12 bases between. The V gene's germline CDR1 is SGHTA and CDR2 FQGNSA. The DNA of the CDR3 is TGTGCCAGCAGCTTAGATGGGCAGTCAGATCAGCCCCAGCATTTT. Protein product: CASSLDGQSDQPQHF.

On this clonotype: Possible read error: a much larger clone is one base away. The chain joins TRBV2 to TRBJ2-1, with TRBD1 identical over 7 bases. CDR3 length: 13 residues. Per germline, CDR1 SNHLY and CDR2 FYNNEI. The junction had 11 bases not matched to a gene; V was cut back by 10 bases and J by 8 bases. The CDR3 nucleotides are TGTGCCAACAACCCGGGACAGCCCGATGAGCAGTTCTTC. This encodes CANNPGQPDEQFF.

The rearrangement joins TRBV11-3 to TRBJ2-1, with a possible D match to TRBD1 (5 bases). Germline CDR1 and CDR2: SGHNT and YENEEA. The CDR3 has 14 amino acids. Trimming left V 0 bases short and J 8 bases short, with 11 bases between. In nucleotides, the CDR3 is TGTGCCAGCAGCTTAGAAGGGGATTTGGATGAGCAGTTCTTC. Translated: CASSLEGDLDEQFF.

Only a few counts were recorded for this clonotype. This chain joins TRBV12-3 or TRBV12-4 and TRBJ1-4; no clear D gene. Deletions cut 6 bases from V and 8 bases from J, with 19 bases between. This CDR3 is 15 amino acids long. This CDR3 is CASRVNDALGEKLFF. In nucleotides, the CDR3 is TGTGCCAGCAGGGTAAACGATGCGCTTGGAGAAAAACTGTTTTTT.

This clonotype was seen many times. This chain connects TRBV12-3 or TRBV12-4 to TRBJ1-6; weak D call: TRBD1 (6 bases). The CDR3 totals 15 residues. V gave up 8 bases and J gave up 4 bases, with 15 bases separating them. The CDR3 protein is CASFLGGGYNSPLHF. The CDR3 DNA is TGTGCCAGCTTCTTAGGAGGGGGTTATAATTCACCCCTCCACTTT.

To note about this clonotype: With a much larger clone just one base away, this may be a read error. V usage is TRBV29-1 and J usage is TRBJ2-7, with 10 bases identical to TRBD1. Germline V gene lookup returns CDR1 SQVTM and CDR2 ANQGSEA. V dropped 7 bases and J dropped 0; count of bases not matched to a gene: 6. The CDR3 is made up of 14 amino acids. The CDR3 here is CSATRDRGSYEQYF. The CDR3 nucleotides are TGCAGCGCAACCCGGGACAGGGGCTCCTACGAGCAGTACTTC.

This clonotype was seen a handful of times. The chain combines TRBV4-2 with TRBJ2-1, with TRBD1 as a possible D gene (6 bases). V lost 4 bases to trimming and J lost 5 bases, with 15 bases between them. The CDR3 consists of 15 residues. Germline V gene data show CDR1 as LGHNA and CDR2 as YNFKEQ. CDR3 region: CASSPEAGTNNEQFF. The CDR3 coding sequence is TGTGCCAGCAGCCCCGAGGCCGGGACAAACAATGAGCAGTTCTTC.

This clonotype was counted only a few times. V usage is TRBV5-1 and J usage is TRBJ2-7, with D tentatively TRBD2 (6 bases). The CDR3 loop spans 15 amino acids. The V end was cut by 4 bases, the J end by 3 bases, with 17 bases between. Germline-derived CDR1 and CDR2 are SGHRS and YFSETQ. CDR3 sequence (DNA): TGCGCCAGCAGCCCGGAACCGGGACTGGTCTACGAGCAGTACTTC. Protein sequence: CASSPEPGLVYEQYF.